Shown below are 30 T cell receptor beta chains from a single sample sequenced in a study of blood T cell repertoires in COVID-19. Some clones are missing from TCRdb's copy, which holds only in-frame ones; the method was immunoSEQ multiplex PCR. Here the sample spans more than 50,000 clones, approximately 90% being singletons. The sample taken for sequencing was peripheral blood. All receptors derive from a woman between 35 and 50 years old with active COVID-19.

The chain employs TRBV6-1 and TRBJ1-6; tentatively, D is TRBD1 (5 bases). The length of the CDR3 is 16 residues. Looked up from germline, CDR1 is MNHNS and CDR2 is SASEGT. Trimming shortened V by 4 bases and J by 0 bases, and 10 bases separated the two germline ends. The CDR3 bases are TGTGCCAGCAGTGTTAGAGACAGCTCCTATAATTCACCCCTCCACTTT. Translating it yields CASSVRDSSYNSPLHF.

This clone was counted a single time. The chain employs TRBV5-1 and TRBJ2-1; TRBD2 matches at 13 bases. Germline-derived CDR1 and CDR2 are SGHRS and YFSETQ. This CDR3 is built from 15 residues. V was clipped by 3 bases and J by 8 bases; unmatched bases: 5. The CDR3 is CASSSGLAGAYEQFF. CDR3 DNA: TGCGCCAGCAGCTCCGGACTAGCGGGGGCCTATGAGCAGTTCTTC.

The chain is built from TRBV7-8 and TRBJ2-1; D gene unclear. The germline V gene encodes CDR1 SGHVS and CDR2 FQNEAQ. The CDR3 consists of 15 residues. The ends were cut back, 5 bases at V and 0 bases at J, with 11 bases in the middle. CDR3 sequence (DNA): TGTGCCAGCAGCGCTTGGAGTAGCTCCTACAATGAGCAGTTCTTC. It yields the protein CASSAWSSSYNEQFF.

This clone has just one count. The genes are TRBV7-3 and TRBJ2-7; TRBD2 matches 9 bases. The length of the CDR3 is 17 residues. Unmatched junction bases numbered 10, after V lost 1 base and J lost 3 bases. The germline CDR1 and CDR2 sequences are SGHTA and FQGTGA. The CDR3 DNA reads TGTGCCAGCAGCTTAAGTGGGGAGCGGGGGGCGATCTACGAGCAGTACTTC. Its protein is CASSLSGERGAIYEQYF.

This clone has only one observation. The gene calls are TRBV30 and TRBJ1-4; 8 bases line up with TRBD1. With V trimmed by 2 bases and J by 8 bases, 13 bases remained unmatched. CDR3 length equals 16 residues. Germline V gene lookup returns CDR1 GTSNPN and CDR2 SVGIG (reference sequence). The DNA for the CDR3 is TGTGCCTGGAGTTCCGGAGGACAGGGAGGTAACGAAAAACTGTTTTTT. Translation: CAWSSGGQGGNEKLFF.

This chain connects TRBV27 to TRBJ2-3; the D gene is possibly TRBD2 (6 bases). This CDR3 has 15 residues. V shed 3 bases and J shed 2 bases, with 12 bases lying between them. Germline assignment: CDR1 MNHEY and CDR2 SMNVEV (reference sequence). In DNA, the CDR3 is TGTGCCAGCAGTTTCCGGGACTCCTACACAGATACGCAGTATTTT. It yields the protein CASSFRDSYTDTQYF.

The chain recombines TRBV6-6 with TRBJ2-1; a weak D match, TRBD2 (6 bases). Trimming left V 6 bases short and J 7 bases short, with 22 bases between. The V gene's germline CDR1 is MNHNY and CDR2 SVGAGI (reference sequence). CDR3 length: 16 amino acids. The CDR3 here is CASSLSGGLIVNEQFF. Here the CDR3 DNA reads TGTGCCAGCAGCCTCTCAGGAGGGTTAATTGTTAATGAGCAGTTCTTC.

The V gene is TRBV11-3, the J gene TRBJ1-1; TRBD1 is a possible D gene (6 bases). Germline CDR1 SGHNT, CDR2 YENEEA. V lost 0 bases and J lost 5, with 13 bases in between. The CDR3 runs 15 residues. CDR3 residues: CASSLDLGAGTEAFF. The DNA for the CDR3 is TGTGCCAGCAGCTTAGATCTGGGGGCGGGTACTGAAGCTTTCTTT.

V is TRBV5-3 and J is TRBJ2-3; D is ambiguous. TRBV5-3 belongs to the ORF category, with a function that is uncertain. The CDR3 spans 18 residues. The V and J ends lost 0 bases and 0 bases respectively, with 17 bases between them. CDR3 sequence: CARSLGFLTADSTDTQYF. The CDR3 coding sequence is TGTGCCAGAAGCTTGGGGTTTCTCACTGCGGATAGCACAGATACGCAGTATTTT.

The V call is TRBV6-2 or TRBV6-3, the J call TRBJ1-6; D is possibly TRBD1 (5 bases). Deletions cut 4 bases from V and 15 bases from J, with 16 bases between. The CDR3 has 13 residues. Germline V gene data show CDR1 as MNHEY and CDR2 as SVGEGT. The CDR3, as DNA: TGTGCCAGCAGTTTCAGACAGAGCATCCTCCTCCACTTT. This gives the protein CASSFRQSILLHF.

The chain uses TRBV19 and TRBJ2-3; D possibly corresponds to TRBD2 (7 bases). The V and J ends lost 6 bases and 0 bases respectively, with 16 bases between them. The CDR3 runs to 16 residues. Germline V CDR1 and CDR2: LNHDA, SQIVND (reference sequence). CDR3 region: CASRRTRGYSTDTQYF. DNA of the CDR3: TGTGCCAGTAGGCGGACTAGGGGGTACAGCACAGATACGCAGTATTTT.

The V and J genes are TRBV5-4 and TRBJ2-7; 10 bases are shared with TRBD1. V was clipped by 4 bases and J by 2 bases; unmatched bases: 3. This CDR3 is 14 amino acids long. Germline CDR1 is SGHNT and CDR2 is YYREEE (reference sequence). The CDR3 coding sequence is TGTGCCAGCAGCCCCGGGACAGGGGCCTACGAGCAGTACTTC. Translation: CASSPGTGAYEQYF.

V and J are TRBV29-1 and TRBJ1-2; no clear D. With 2 bases removed from V and 0 bases from J, the gap between germline ends came to 7 bases. CDR1 is SQVTM and CDR2 is ANQGSEA in the germline V gene. This CDR3 contains 13 residues. CDR3 in DNA: TGCAGCGTTGAAAACCGAGCTAACTATGGCTACACCTTC. Translation gives CSVENRANYGYTF.

The DNA of the CDR3 is TGCAGTGCTCCGAGAGGAAATGAGCAGTTCTTC. This translates into CSAPRGNEQFF. This rearrangement joins TRBV20-1 to TRBJ2-1; D uncertain. V shed 5 bases and J shed 7 bases, with 9 bases lying between them. Germline loops: CDR1 DFQATT, CDR2 SNEGSKA (reference sequence). This CDR3 has 11 amino acids.

In nucleotides, the CDR3 is TGCGCCAGCAGCCTCATTAGTCAGGACACCTCTGGAAACACCATATATTTT. Protein sequence: CASSLISQDTSGNTIYF. The rearrangement uses TRBV5-1 and TRBJ1-3; TRBD1 is a possible D gene (5 bases). Germline assignment: CDR1 SGHRS and CDR2 YFSETQ. The CDR3 contains 17 residues. The V end was cut by 4 bases, the J end by 0 bases, with 17 bases between.

V and J are TRBV6-5 and TRBJ2-1, with TRBD2 matching over 15 bases. V shed 6 bases, J shed 7 bases, and the junction held 4 bases outside the gene matches. CDR1 and CDR2 (germline): MNHEY, SVGAGI. The CDR3 sequence is 15 residues long. The CDR3 region has the DNA TGTGCCAGCAGCCAAGGGACTAGCGGGGGGAATGAGCAGTTCTTC. Its translation: CASSQGTSGGNEQFF.

This chain uses TRBV19 with TRBJ2-2; 7 positions match TRBD1. From germline, CDR1 is LNHDA and CDR2 SQIVND (reference sequence). V dropped 1 base and J dropped 6; count of bases not matched to a gene: 8. The CDR3 runs to 16 residues. The CDR3 protein is CASSIVGRGIPGELFF. CDR3 DNA sequence: TGTGCCAGTAGTATAGTGGGCAGGGGGATTCCCGGGGAGCTGTTTTTT. Using reference TRBV19 and TRBJ2-2 for the parts outside the CDR3, the full variable domain is DGGITQSPKYLFRKEGQNVTLSCEQNLNHDAMYWYRQDPGQGLRLIYYSQIVNDFQKGDIAEGYSVSREKKESFPLTVTSAQKNPTAFYLCASSIVGRGIPGELFFGEGSRLTVL.

The genes are TRBV6-4 and TRBJ2-1; D is possibly TRBD2 (5 bases). Trimming shortened V by 0 bases and J by 3 bases, and 12 bases separated the two germline ends. Per germline, CDR1 MRHNA and CDR2 SNTAGT. The CDR3 totals 16 residues. CDR3 DNA: TGTGCCAGCAGTGACTCGTCTCGGGGAGACTACAATGAGCAGTTCTTC. The encoded protein is CASSDSSRGDYNEQFF.

V and J are TRBV19 and TRBJ2-7; TRBD1 might be the D (5 bases). Germline V lookup: CDR1 LNHDA, CDR2 SQIVND (reference sequence). Trimming cost V 4 bases and J 4 bases, with 11 bases left between them. This CDR3 comprises 13 residues. The CDR3 spells CASSNPGKYEQYF. The DNA for the CDR3 is TGTGCCAGTAGTAATCCAGGGAAATACGAGCAGTACTTC.

A single count supports this clone. CDR3 loop: CASSLAGTSGQETQYF. The CDR3 DNA sequence: TGTGCCAGCAGCTTAGCGGGGACTAGCGGACAAGAGACCCAGTACTTC. The chain uses TRBV7-2 and TRBJ2-5, with 11 bases aligning to TRBD2. This CDR3 is 16 amino acids long. In germline, CDR1 is SGHTA, CDR2 FQGNSA. With V trimmed by 0 bases and J by 2 bases, 2 bases remained unmatched.

The chain uses TRBV19 and TRBJ1-1, with D possibly being TRBD1 (6 bases). Trimming removed 10 bases from V and 4 bases from J, with 13 bases in between. The V gene's germline CDR1 is LNHDA and CDR2 SQIVND (reference sequence). This CDR3 contains 12 residues. The chain's CDR3 is CATYGQTTEAFF. CDR3 sequence (DNA): TGTGCCACGTATGGACAGACCACTGAAGCTTTCTTT.

This chain uses TRBV19 with TRBJ2-2, with TRBD1 matching over 7 bases. With V trimmed by 6 bases and J by 7 bases, 8 bases remained unmatched. The CDR3 runs 14 residues. Germline V gene lookup returns CDR1 LNHDA and CDR2 SQIVND (reference sequence). DNA for the CDR3: TGTGCCAGTAGCCGACAGGGTAGTAACGGGGAGCTGTTTTTT. Its translation: CASSRQGSNGELFF.

The V gene is TRBV7-8, the J gene TRBJ1-5; possible D gene TRBD1, 6 bases. From germline, CDR1 is SGHVS and CDR2 FQNEAQ. The CDR3 totals 16 residues. V lost 4 bases to trimming and J lost 2 bases, with 15 bases between them. CDR3 nucleotides: TGTGCCAGCAGCTCTATCGGGGGGCCAGGCAATCAGCCCCAGCATTTT. This encodes CASSSIGGPGNQPQHF.

This rearrangement joins TRBV6-5 to TRBJ1-1; D is undetermined. With 7 bases removed from V and 4 bases from J, the gap between germline ends came to 13 bases. Germline V gene lookup returns CDR1 MNHEY and CDR2 SVGAGI. CDR3 length: 13 amino acids. In DNA, the CDR3 is TGTGCCAGCACCCGAGCCCCGGGCACTGAAGCTTTCTTT. This encodes CASTRAPGTEAFF.

The gene calls are TRBV27 and TRBJ1-1; D perhaps matches TRBD1 (5 bases). Germline assignment: CDR1 MNHEY and CDR2 SMNVEV (reference sequence). CDR3 length: 14 amino acids. V was trimmed by 6 bases and J by 7 bases, leaving 18 bases between them. The CDR3 nucleotides are TGTGCCAGCAGGAGTGACAGCCTAGCGATTGAAGCTTTCTTT. Translated: CASRSDSLAIEAFF.

The CDR3 sequence: CASTRDTDVYGYTF. CDR3 DNA: TGTGCCAGCACACGGGACACGGATGTCTATGGCTACACCTTC. The gene calls are TRBV5-5 and TRBJ1-2; a weak D match, TRBD1 (6 bases). The CDR3 length is 14 residues. Germline V gene data show CDR1 as SGHKS and CDR2 as YYEKEE (reference sequence). Trimming took off 6 bases at V and 4 bases at J, with 16 bases between the two ends.

As DNA, the CDR3 is TGTGCCAGCAGCCCCAGACAGGGGCGATCCTACGAGCAGTACTTC. This codes for CASSPRQGRSYEQYF. The genes are TRBV9 and TRBJ2-7, with 8 bases identical to TRBD1. V lost 4 bases, J lost 1 base, and 7 bases stayed unmatched. This CDR3 is built from 15 residues. The germline V gene encodes CDR1 SGDLS and CDR2 YYNGEE.

The chain has TRBV25-1 and TRBJ1-1; D may be TRBD1 (5 bases). The germline CDR1 and CDR2 sequences are MGHDK and SYGVNS. The CDR3 runs 14 residues. Trimming removed 2 bases at V and 1 base at J, with 8 bases between. The CDR3 region has the DNA TGTGCCAGCAGTGAAACGGGGGAGAACACTGAAGCTTTCTTT. Translating gives CASSETGENTEAFF.

This chain uses TRBV19 with TRBJ2-3; D possibly corresponds to TRBD2 (6 bases). This CDR3 is built from 16 residues. The germline CDR1 and CDR2 sequences are LNHDA and SQIVND (reference sequence). The V and J ends lost 7 bases and 3 bases respectively, with 20 bases between them. CDR3 bases: TGTGCCAGTAAGAGGAGGGTGGGGGATTGGACAGATACGCAGTATTTT. Translating it yields CASKRRVGDWTDTQYF. The variable domain in full, with the rest retrieved from reference TRBV19 and TRBJ2-3, is DGGITQSPKYLFRKEGQNVTLSCEQNLNHDAMYWYRQDPGQGLRLIYYSQIVNDFQKGDIAEGYSVSREKKESFPLTVTSAQKNPTAFYLCASKRRVGDWTDTQYFGPGTRLTVL.

The chain links TRBV19 to TRBJ2-7; D may be TRBD2 (6 bases). Trimming took off 4 bases at V and 3 bases at J, with 13 bases between the two ends. The CDR3 is 14 amino acids. CDR1 and CDR2 (germline): LNHDA, SQIVND (reference sequence). CDR3 sequence reads: CASSTGGAVYEQYF. CDR3 sequence (DNA): TGTGCCAGTAGTACTGGAGGGGCTGTCTACGAGCAGTACTTC.